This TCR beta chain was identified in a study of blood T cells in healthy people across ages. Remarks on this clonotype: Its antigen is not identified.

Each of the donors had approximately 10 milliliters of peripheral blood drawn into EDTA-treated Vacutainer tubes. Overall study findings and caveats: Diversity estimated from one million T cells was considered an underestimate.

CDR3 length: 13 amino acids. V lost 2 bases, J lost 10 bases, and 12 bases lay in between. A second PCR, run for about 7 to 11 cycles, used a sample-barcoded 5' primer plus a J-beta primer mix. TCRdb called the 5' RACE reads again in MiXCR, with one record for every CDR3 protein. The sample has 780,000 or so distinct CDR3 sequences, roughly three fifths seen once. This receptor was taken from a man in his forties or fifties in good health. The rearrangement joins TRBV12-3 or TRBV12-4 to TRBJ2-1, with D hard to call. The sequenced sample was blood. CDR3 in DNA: TGTGCCAGCAGTTTATCTTGGGCTTCCGAGCAGTTCTTC. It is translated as CASSLSWASEQFF.